The 26 T cell receptor beta chains reported below all come from one sample, sequenced in a study of PD-L1 blockade in urothelial cancer. Time point of the sample: peripheral blood 6 weeks after treatment start. Clones were sequenced by immunoSEQ multiplex PCR, and TCRdb holds only the in-frame ones, with some missing. The sample includes nearly 50,000 clones, under 85% of them seen just once. Sequences were derived from PBMCs, sampled around atezolizumab (anti-PD-L1) treatment. These receptors all stem from a man aged 45 to 65 with urothelial cancer.

The CDR3 bases are TGTGCCAGCGCGACGGGAGCCCTCTCCTACGAGCAGTACTTC. Translating gives CASATGALSYEQYF. The chain uses TRBV27 and TRBJ2-7, with D possibly matching TRBD2 (6 bases). Germline CDR1 is MNHEY and CDR2 is SMNVEV (reference sequence). This CDR3 contains 14 residues. The V end was cut by 8 bases, the J end by 0 bases, with 14 bases between.

The rearrangement links TRBV27 to TRBJ1-1; tentative D call: TRBD1 (6 bases). Germline CDR1 is MNHEY and CDR2 is SMNVEV (reference sequence). The CDR3 totals 14 residues. The V gene lost 4 bases and the J gene lost 5 bases, with 14 bases spanning the gap. This CDR3 reads CASSSQGTKTEAFF. DNA of the CDR3: TGTGCCAGCAGTTCCCAAGGGACAAAAACTGAAGCTTTCTTT.

The V and J genes are TRBV10-2 and TRBJ2-7, with D possibly being TRBD2 (5 bases). CDR3 size: 11 residues. Trimming left V 4 bases short and J 5 bases short, with 6 bases between. The germline gives CDR1 WSHSY, CDR2 SAAADI. The CDR3 nucleotides are TGCGCCAGCAGTGCGGGGAACGAGCAGTACTTC. The encoded protein is CASSAGNEQYF.

The chain employs TRBV5-6 and TRBJ1-3, with 10 nucleotides matching TRBD1. The germline V gene encodes CDR1 SGHDT and CDR2 YYEEEE. Trimming took 4 bases from V and 4 from J; bases not matched to a gene: 2. The CDR3 runs to 14 residues. In DNA form, the CDR3 reads TGTGCCAGCAGCCCGGACAGGGGGGGAAACACCATATATTTT. Translating gives CASSPDRGGNTIYF.

This clone was observed a handful of times. The chain employs TRBV28 and TRBJ2-5; D ambiguous. CDR1 MDHEN and CDR2 SYDVKM come from the germline V gene. CDR3 length: 14 residues. The germline V and J ends were trimmed by 2 bases and 5 bases, with 12 bases remaining between them. The CDR3 loop reads CASSLTRPGETQYF. As DNA, the CDR3 is TGTGCCAGCAGTTTAACGCGACCCGGGGAGACCCAGTACTTC.

The rearrangement links TRBV2 to TRBJ2-4; TRBD2 aligns across 8 bases. V lost 4 bases to trimming and J lost 5 bases; unmatched junction nucleotides: 10. This CDR3 comprises 16 residues. The germline V gene encodes CDR1 SNHLY and CDR2 FYNNEI. The DNA for the CDR3 is TGTGCCAGCAGTGTATGGAGCGGGGGCCCCGAAAACATTCAGTACTTC. Its protein product is CASSVWSGGPENIQYF.

The rearrangement links TRBV2 to TRBJ2-7; possible D gene TRBD1, 5 bases. V was cut by 8 bases and J by 0 bases, with 8 bases left in between. The CDR3 extends over 12 amino acids. Germline CDR1 and CDR2: SNHLY and FYNNEI. The chain's CDR3 is CASFQGSYEQYF. CDR3 in DNA: TGTGCCAGCTTTCAGGGCTCCTACGAGCAGTACTTC.

The chain joins TRBV7-8 to TRBJ2-3, with TRBD2 matching over 8 bases. Germline values: CDR1 SGHVS, CDR2 FQNEAQ. The CDR3 length is 16 residues. Trimming took 3 bases from V and 1 from J; bases not matched to a gene: 6. Written as DNA, the CDR3 is TGTGCCAGCAGCTTGTCTACTAGCGGCGGCACAGATACGCAGTATTTT. Translated: CASSLSTSGGTDTQYF.

The chain carries TRBV28 and TRBJ2-3; D possibly corresponds to TRBD1 (6 bases). Germline V CDR1 and CDR2: MDHEN, SYDVKM. V shed 6 bases and J shed 0 bases, with 10 bases lying between them. The CDR3 is 14 amino acids. The CDR3 bases are TGTGCCAGCAGCCCGGACAGCAGCACAGATACGCAGTATTTT. It encodes CASSPDSSTDTQYF. Looking up the rest from reference TRBV28 and TRBJ2-3 gives the full variable domain: DVKVTQSSRYLVKRTGEKVFLECVQDMDHENMFWYRQDPGLGLRLIYFSYDVKMKEKGDIPEGYSVSREKKERFSLILESASTNQTSMYLCASSPDSSTDTQYFGPGTRLTVL.

The chain employs TRBV19 and TRBJ1-2; D uncertain. CDR1 is LNHDA and CDR2 is SQIVND in the germline V gene (reference sequence). V lost 5 bases, J lost 8 bases, and 9 bases lay in between. The CDR3 spans 11 residues. The CDR3, as DNA: TGTGCCAGTAGTTCGAGGAGGGGCTACACCTTC. The encoded protein is CASSSRRGYTF.

This clone appeared once. This rearrangement joins TRBV5-1 to TRBJ2-1; TRBD2 matches at 10 bases. The V and J ends lost 3 bases and 3 bases, in that order; junction bases with no gene match: 12. The CDR3 is 18 amino acids. CDR1 is SGHRS, CDR2 YFSETQ, per germline. Here the CDR3 DNA reads TGCGCCAGCAGCTCGGGAAGGGCTAGCGGGGGCCGCTACAATGAGCAGTTCTTC. The encoded protein is CASSSGRASGGRYNEQFF.

This rearrangement joins TRBV9 to TRBJ1-1; weak D call: TRBD1 (5 bases). V lost 0 bases and J 3 bases, leaving 15 bases between the germline ends. The CDR3 has 16 amino acids. Germline values: CDR1 SGDLS, CDR2 YYNGEE. In DNA form, the CDR3 reads TGTGCCAGCAGCGTAGGGGTCTTGGGGCCACACACTGAAGCTTTCTTT. As protein: CASSVGVLGPHTEAFF.

V is TRBV5-1 and J is TRBJ2-3, with D possibly matching TRBD2 (6 bases). The CDR3 extends over 16 amino acids. V was cut by 1 base and J by 2 bases, with 14 bases left in between. CDR1 and CDR2 from the germline V gene are SGHRS and YFSETQ. The CDR3 DNA is TGCGCCAGCAGCTTGATCGGGGGATGGGTCACAGATACGCAGTATTTT. Translating it yields CASSLIGGWVTDTQYF. The whole variable domain, filled in from reference TRBV5-1 and TRBJ2-3, reads KAGVTQTPRYLIKTRGQQVTLSCSPISGHRSVSWYQQTPGQGLQFLFEYFSETQRNKGNFPGRFSGRQFSNSRSEMNVSTLELGDSALYLCASSLIGGWVTDTQYFGPGTRLTVL.

This sequence joins TRBV19 and TRBJ1-2; possible D gene TRBD1, 6 bases. The CDR3 runs to 14 residues. V was trimmed by 3 bases and J by 3 bases, leaving 11 bases between them. Germline CDR1 is LNHDA and CDR2 is SQIVND (reference sequence). CDR3 protein: CASSIRGPDYGYTF. The CDR3 region has the DNA TGTGCCAGTAGTATCAGGGGCCCGGACTATGGCTACACCTTC.

The rearrangement links TRBV5-6 to TRBJ2-5; TRBD1 matches at 7 bases. Germline V gene data show CDR1 as SGHDT and CDR2 as YYEEEE. CDR3 length: 13 residues. J was trimmed by 5 bases and V by 2 bases; bases with no gene match: 3. The CDR3 loop reads CASSFTGVETQYF. CDR3 nucleotide sequence: TGTGCCAGCAGCTTTACAGGGGTTGAGACCCAGTACTTC.

The chain uses TRBV27 and TRBJ2-4; D might be TRBD1 (6 bases). Germline CDR1 MNHEY, CDR2 SMNVEV (reference sequence). The CDR3 runs 15 residues. V gave up 7 bases and J gave up 3 bases, with 16 bases separating them. This chain's CDR3 is CASTIIGGGKNIQYF. The CDR3 bases are TGTGCCAGCACCATCATAGGGGGTGGCAAAAACATTCAGTACTTC.

The chain uses TRBV5-1 and TRBJ2-1; tentatively, D is TRBD1 (5 bases). Germline values: CDR1 SGHRS, CDR2 YFSETQ. Trimming pared 1 base from V and 4 bases from J, leaving 6 bases between. CDR3 length equals 13 residues. CDR3 nucleotides: TGCGCCAGCAGCTTGCAGGGTTACAATGAGCAGTTCTTC. This encodes CASSLQGYNEQFF.

The chain combines TRBV6-6 with TRBJ2-1, with TRBD2 matching over 12 bases. This CDR3 is built from 14 residues. V lost 0 bases to trimming and J lost 12 bases; unmatched junction nucleotides: 3. Germline CDR1 and CDR2: MNHNY and SVGAGI (reference sequence). The CDR3 region has the DNA TGTGCCAGCAGTTACTCGACTAGCGGGAGTTGGCAGTTCTTC. This gives the protein CASSYSTSGSWQFF.

This clone has only one observation. The chain carries TRBV7-3 and TRBJ2-5; D might be TRBD1 (5 bases). Trimming cost V 0 bases and J 2 bases, with 7 bases left between them. The CDR3 sequence is 14 residues long. CDR1 SGHTA and CDR2 FQGTGA come from the germline V gene. The chain's CDR3 is CASSLTGPQETQYF. The CDR3 coding sequence is TGTGCCAGCAGCTTAACGGGGCCGCAAGAGACCCAGTACTTC.

The chain combines TRBV5-8 with TRBJ2-1; perhaps TRBD1 as D (5 bases). The CDR3 has 15 residues. Germline V lookup: CDR1 SGHTS, CDR2 YDEGEE. Between the trimmed V and J ends, which lost 0 bases and 5 bases, there was a span of 12 bases. The CDR3 loop is CASSLGQGSHNEQFF. In DNA, the CDR3 is TGTGCCAGCAGCTTGGGTCAGGGAAGCCACAATGAGCAGTTCTTC.

This clone was seen once. The chain joins TRBV28 to TRBJ1-4, with 9 positions matching TRBD1. The ends lost 5 bases at V and 6 bases at J; junction bases unmatched: 7. The CDR3 has 15 residues. Germline values: CDR1 MDHEN, CDR2 SYDVKM. The CDR3 here is CASSERGQGYEKLFF. CDR3 DNA: TGTGCCAGCAGTGAAAGGGGACAGGGTTATGAAAAACTGTTTTTT.

This rearrangement joins TRBV5-6 to TRBJ1-2, with no clear D. This CDR3 has 11 residues. V was trimmed by 4 bases and J by 8 bases, leaving 9 bases between them. Per germline, CDR1 SGHDT and CDR2 YYEEEE. The chain's CDR3 is CASSKMRGYTF. The CDR3 DNA is TGTGCCAGCAGCAAGATGAGGGGCTACACCTTC.

The genes are TRBV7-7 and TRBJ2-3, with 15 bases fitting TRBD2. The V gene end was trimmed by 5 bases and the J gene end by 4 bases; junction bases not matched to a gene: 4. CDR1 is SSHAT, CDR2 FNYEAQ, per germline (reference sequence). The CDR3 extends over 16 amino acids. Written as DNA, the CDR3 is TGTGCCAGCAGCCAGGGACTAGCGGGAGGCTCAGATACGCAGTATTTT. Translated: CASSQGLAGGSDTQYF.

The chain combines TRBV6-1 with TRBJ1-2, with 10 bases fitting TRBD1. V trimming: 0 bases; J trimming: 4 bases; junction bases outside the gene matches: 2. The CDR3 is 15 residues long. Germline CDR1 MNHNS, CDR2 SASEGT. This chain's CDR3 is CASSEARDRGYGYTF. Here the CDR3 DNA reads TGTGCCAGCAGTGAAGCCCGGGACAGGGGCTATGGCTACACCTTC.

CDR3 region: CASSPVYEQYF. In nucleotides, the CDR3 is TGTGCCAGCAGCCCTGTTTACGAGCAGTACTTC. The chain employs TRBV21-1 and TRBJ2-7; no DNA check was done on the table's D call, TRBD2. TRBV21-1 is termed a pseudogene. The CDR3 has 11 residues.

This chain links TRBV5-1 with TRBJ2-5, with 7 bases lining up with TRBD1. This CDR3 region has 14 residues. Trimming at V came to 2 bases and at J to 3 bases, leaving 4 bases not matched to a gene. Germline V gene sequence: CDR1 SGHRS, CDR2 YFSETQ. In DNA form, the CDR3 reads TGCGCCAGCAGCTTTACAACAGGGGAAGAGACCCAGTACTTC. Its translation: CASSFTTGEETQYF.